The text below deals with one TCR beta chain. The germline V gene encodes CDR1 KGHDR and CDR2 SFDVKD. This CDR3 is built from 13 residues. J gave up 11 bases and V 5 bases, and 8 bases lay outside the gene matches. This specimen comes from a study of blood T cell repertoires in COVID-19. Across the study: PBMCs, B-cell-depleted T cells, or T cells provided the cDNA or gDNA that made up the material.

In the authors' methods: Reference gene primer amplification yielded estimated nucleated cell counts. This table comes from immunoSEQ multiplex PCR, and its TCRdb copy is limited to in-frame clones, with some not included. V, J and clone size were drawn from that table, and D and trimming were deduced from the DNA. The sample gives hundreds of thousands of clones, about 81% of which show up once; roughly 4% is in the top ten. Study members were between about 18 and 95 years old and lived in 20 to 30 US regions. Membership in each cohort depended on participant-reported clinical history. The sequence derives from a man aged 25 to 40 with acute COVID-19. The V gene is TRBV24-1, the J gene TRBJ1-2, with TRBD1 matching over 9 bases. Sample: PBMCs or T cells enriched from blood (not recorded which). In nucleotides, the CDR3 is TGTGCCACCAGTGGTCCGGGACAGGGCGTTTACACCTTC. Its translation is CATSGPGQGVYTF.